The rows below give T cell receptor beta chains drawn from one sample of a study of PD-1 blockade in classical Hodgkin lymphoma. The method was immunoSEQ multiplex PCR; TCRdb's version includes in-frame clones alone and lacks a portion of them. The sample carries just under 20,000 clones, about 80% recorded once. Sample: CD4+ T cells from blood. Receptor source: a human donor with classical Hodgkin lymphoma. Each CDR3 is given with its conserved first and last residue. The D gene is left open where the match is weak. Not all rows give a size; the values are once, few, many and, for expanded clones, a class.

TRBJ1-1	-	TRBV5-4	-	CASSGAGMNTEAFF	TGTGCCAGCAGCGGGGCTGGTATGAACACTGAAGCTTTCTTT
TRBJ2-7	-	TRBV5-1	-	CASRVDVNSYEQYF	TGCGCCAGCAGGGTCGACGTAAACTCCTACGAGCAGTACTTC
TRBJ2-1	-	TRBV7-9	-	CASSLDGVTTYNEQFF	TGTGCCAGCAGCTTAGATGGCGTCACCACCTACAATGAGCAGTTCTTC
TRBJ2-7	-	TRBV19	-	CASQSSYEQYF	TGTGCCAGTCAGTCCTCCTACGAGCAGTACTTC
TRBJ1-4	-	TRBV27	-	CASSTRDGRGGNEKLFF	TGTGCCAGCAGTACCCGGGACGGACGCGGTGGTAATGAAAAACTGTTTTTT
TRBJ2-4	-	TRBV4-2	-	CASSQETGDFQYF	TGTGCCAGCAGCCAAGAAACGGGGGACTTTCAGTACTTC
TRBJ2-7	-	TRBV10-3	-	CAIYYEQYF	TGTGCCATCTACTACGAGCAGTACTTC
TRBJ2-1	once	TRBV19	-	CASTTRELGNEQFF	TGTGCCAGTACCACCAGAGAGTTAGGCAATGAGCAGTTCTTC
TRBJ1-4	-	TRBV6-1	TRBD1	CASSPTGANEKLFF	TGTGCCAGCAGCCCGACAGGGGCGAATGAAAAACTGTTTTTT
TRBJ1-5	-	TRBV28	-	CASSFSEQPQHF	TGTGCCAGCAGTTTCTCGGAGCAGCCCCAGCATTTT
TRBJ1-2	-	TRBV28	TRBD1	CASSLSDRRGHGYTF	TGTGCCAGCAGTTTATCGGACAGGAGAGGTCATGGCTACACCTTC
TRBJ2-1	-	TRBV7-9	-	CASSLELVGGKNNEQFF	TGTGCCAGCAGCTTAGAGCTAGTAGGGGGTAAGAACAATGAGCAGTTCTTC
TRBJ1-4	-	TRBV7-9	-	CASSPQKAVNEKLFF	TGTGCCAGCAGCCCCCAAAAGGCCGTTAATGAAAAACTGTTTTTT
TRBJ1-1	once	TRBV28	-	CASSSGVGTPNTEAFF	TGTGCCAGCAGTTCTGGCGTGGGGACCCCAAACACTGAAGCTTTCTTT
TRBJ1-1	once	TRBV12-2	-	CASRLAPNLDAEAFF	TGTGCAAGTCGCTTAGCCCCTAACCTCGACGCTGAAGCTTTCTTT
TRBJ1-3	-	TRBV28	-	CASSIPGTRSGNTIYF	TGTGCCAGCAGCATCCCAGGGACCCGGTCTGGAAACACCATATATTTT
TRBJ1-6	-	TRBV6-5	-	CASTPHYNSPLHF	TGTGCCAGCACCCCCCATTATAATTCACCCCTCCACTTT
TRBJ2-1	-	TRBV6-6	-	CASNLDPYNEQFF	TGTGCCAGCAACCTCGACCCTTACAATGAGCAGTTCTTC
TRBJ1-4	few	TRBV5-1	-	CASSPADGGNEKLFF	TGCGCCAGCAGCCCTGCTGACGGGGGAAATGAAAAACTGTTTTTT
TRBJ2-1	once	TRBV4-1	TRBD1	CASSQDQFRDRVNEQFF	TGCGCCAGCAGCCAAGATCAGTTCCGGGACAGGGTAAATGAGCAGTTCTTC
TRBJ1-2	few	TRBV2	-	CASSESRNNYGYTF	TGTGCCAGCAGTGAAAGCAGGAATAATTATGGCTACACCTTC
TRBJ2-7	-	TRBV27	-	CASSPFLASEQYF	TGTGCCAGCAGTCCCTTTCTAGCGTCCGAGCAGTACTTC
TRBJ1-5	-	TRBV4-2	-	CASSQETQGNQPQHF	TGTGCCAGCAGCCAAGAGACTCAGGGGAATCAGCCCCAGCATTTT
TRBJ2-7	once	TRBV18	-	CASSPWDRYEQYF	TGTGCCAGCTCACCGTGGGATAGGTACGAGCAGTACTTC
TRBJ2-2	-	TRBV19	TRBD1	CASRLDRGSWGELFF	TGTGCCAGTAGGCTTGACAGGGGATCCTGGGGGGAGCTGTTTTTT
TRBJ1-5	-	TRBV19	-	CASRVSGTTYKSQHF	TGTGCCAGTAGGGTTTCCGGGACAACTTACAAATCCCAGCATTTT
TRBJ1-2	-	TRBV2	-	CASSDRAYGYTF	TGTGCCAGCAGTGATAGGGCCTATGGCTACACCTTC
TRBJ2-1	-	TRBV19	-	CASSPESELLINNEQFF	TGTGCCAGTAGTCCAGAGTCGGAACTTCTTATTAACAATGAGCAGTTCTTC
TRBJ2-5	few	TRBV18	-	CASSPGGSGQETQYF	TGTGCCAGCTCACCGGGTGGGAGTGGCCAAGAGACCCAGTACTTC
TRBJ2-1	-	TRBV2	-	CASSEVNEQFF	TGTGCCAGCAGTGAAGTCAATGAGCAGTTCTTC
TRBJ1-2	-	TRBV2	-	CASSEVRGQSYGYTF	TGTGCCAGCAGTGAAGTTCGAGGACAGTCTTATGGCTACACCTTC
TRBJ2-1	once	TRBV28	TRBD2	CASRFTFSGSPFYNEQFF	TGTGCCAGCAGGTTTACCTTTAGCGGGAGCCCTTTCTACAATGAGCAGTTCTTC
TRBJ2-1	once	TRBV6-5	-	CASRQPGGSDEQFF	TGTGCCAGCAGACAACCGGGGGGCTCGGATGAGCAGTTCTTC
TRBJ1-3	-	TRBV7-2	TRBD1	CASSLVWGQGNTIYF	TGTGCCAGCAGCTTAGTTTGGGGACAGGGGAACACCATATATTTT
TRBJ1-5	-	TRBV6-6	-	CASSYGDGQPQHF	TGTGCCAGCAGTTACGGGGATGGGCAGCCCCAGCATTTT
TRBJ2-7	few	TRBV5-1	TRBD2	CASSLGTSGLSYEQYF	TGCGCCAGCAGCTTGGGGACTAGCGGGCTTTCCTACGAGCAGTACTTC
TRBJ1-1	-	TRBV19	-	CASSPKSTVNTEAFF	TGTGCCAGTAGTCCCAAAAGCACCGTGAACACTGAAGCTTTCTTT
TRBJ2-3	-	TRBV7-6	-	CASSLVSSSTDTQYF	TGTGCCAGCAGCTTAGTTAGCTCTAGCACAGATACGCAGTATTTT
TRBJ2-1	-	TRBV2	-	CASSESGQGEQFF	TGTGCCAGCAGTGAATCCGGGCAGGGCGAGCAGTTCTTC
TRBJ1-5	once	TRBV28	TRBD1	CASERTGFNQPQHF	TGTGCCAGCGAACGGACAGGCTTCAATCAGCCCCAGCATTTT
TRBJ2-3	-	TRBV5-1	TRBD2	CASSLEGLVSDTQYF	TGCGCCAGCAGCTTAGAGGGACTAGTCTCAGATACGCAGTATTTT
TRBJ2-2	-	TRBV19	-	CASSNRHSNTGELFF	TGTGCCAGTAGCAACAGGCATTCGAACACCGGGGAGCTGTTTTTT
TRBJ2-5	-	TRBV5-1	TRBD1	CASSFGTGQGETQYF	TGCGCCAGCAGCTTCGGAACTGGACAGGGCGAGACCCAGTACTTC
TRBJ2-2	-	TRBV9	TRBD2	CASSVAVTSGRGDTGELFF	TGTGCCAGCAGCGTAGCAGTGACTAGCGGGAGAGGTGACACCGGGGAGCTGTTTTTT
TRBJ2-7	-	TRBV6-5	TRBD2	CASRPRLAGAHEQYF	TGTGCCAGCAGACCTAGACTAGCGGGAGCCCACGAGCAGTACTTC
TRBJ1-1	-	TRBV6-5	-	CASGAGVAEAFF	TGTGCCAGCGGGGCAGGCGTCGCTGAAGCTTTCTTT
TRBJ2-3	-	TRBV15	-	CATSREVVDTQYF	TGTGCCACCAGCAGAGAGGTAGTTGATACGCAGTATTTT
TRBJ2-7	-	TRBV5-1	TRBD1	CASSFSGTAYGEQYF	TGCGCCAGCAGCTTCTCCGGGACAGCCTACGGAGAGCAGTACTTC
TRBJ2-7	-	TRBV27	-	CASRKGQWSSYEQYF	TGTGCCAGCAGGAAAGGACAGTGGAGCTCCTACGAGCAGTACTTC
TRBJ2-3	-	TRBV28	TRBD1	CASSLDRAADTQYF	TGTGCCAGCAGTTTAGACAGGGCGGCAGATACGCAGTATTTT
TRBJ2-3	-	TRBV10-3	TRBD2	CAISTGLAGGPDTQYF	TGTGCCATCAGTACCGGACTAGCGGGAGGGCCTGATACGCAGTATTTT
TRBJ2-1	-	TRBV11-1	-	CASSLTGLHSGYYNEQFF	TGTGCCAGCAGCTTGACAGGACTCCATAGCGGGTATTACAATGAGCAGTTCTTC
TRBJ2-7	-	TRBV4-2	-	CASSRSLETEQYF	TGTGCCAGCAGCCGGTCGTTGGAGACCGAGCAGTACTTC
TRBJ2-7	-	TRBV5-1	-	CASSFAGSSYEQYF	TGCGCCAGCAGCTTTGCAGGGAGCTCCTACGAGCAGTACTTC
TRBJ1-1	-	TRBV7-2	-	CASSSTMNTEAFF	TGTGCCAGCAGCTCCACAATGAACACTGAAGCTTTCTTT
TRBJ2-5	-	TRBV5-4	-	CASSLGQQETQYF	TGTGCCAGCAGCTTGGGGCAGCAAGAGACCCAGTACTTC
TRBJ1-1	-	TRBV7-3	-	CASSLTANTEAFF	TGTGCCAGCAGCTTAACTGCGAACACTGAAGCTTTCTTT
TRBJ1-1	few	TRBV6-1	-	CASRTPGAEEAFF	TGTGCCAGCAGGACACCGGGTGCGGAGGAAGCTTTCTTT
TRBJ1-2	-	TRBV6-8	TRBD1	CAGPGQGMYGYTF	TGTGCCGGGCCGGGACAGGGGATGTATGGCTACACCTTC
TRBJ2-2	-	TRBV19	-	CASRPGPTTGELFF	TGTGCCAGTAGGCCGGGACCTACGACCGGGGAGCTGTTTTTT